This T cell receptor beta chain appears in the sequencing data of a study of shared clonotypes between healthy human individuals. Study findings and constraints: Even with large depth, rarefaction showed that sorted-subset sequencing was incomplete. Some clonotypes were shared by all four sorted-subset donors, while others were not shared. The non-shared ones had lower generation probabilities than the shared ones. Memory subsets had estimated richness that was generally smaller than that of naive subsets.

Produced via immunoSEQ multiplex PCR; TCRdb's table is partial and in-frame only. Of more than 1.2 million clones in the sample, less than 99% were seen once. In the case of this clone: Its antigen remains unknown.

Memory CD4+ cells were the fraction left after CD45RA+ naive selection. Germline assignment: CDR1 SQVTM and CDR2 ANQGSEA. J gave up 6 bases and V 6 bases, and 7 bases lay outside the gene matches. CDR3 length: 13 residues. The clonotype was recovered from a man between 25 and 39 years old in good health. The chain employs TRBV29-1 and TRBJ2-2, with 7 bases aligning to TRBD2. The sample was naive CD4+ T cells sorted from blood. Indicated subset: CD45RA+ positively selected. CDR3 DNA sequence: TGCAGCGTCTCCTTGACTAGCCCCGGGGAGCTGTTTTTT. Its translation: CSVSLTSPGELFF.